This T cell receptor (beta chain) originates from a study of T cells in localized non-small cell lung cancer. The method was immunoSEQ multiplex PCR; TCRdb's version includes in-frame clones alone and lacks a portion of them. The top ten clones hold over 3.5% of a sample with 4,000 to 6,000 clones, approximately 60% of them seen once. Germline-derived CDR1 and CDR2 are KGHSH and LQKENI. J was trimmed by 3 bases and V by 3 bases; bases with no gene match: 1. This CDR3 has 14 residues. This TCR derives from a male donor at least 60 years old with stage I squamous cell lung carcinoma. The chain employs TRBV18 and TRBJ2-5; 10 bases fit TRBD1. The sequenced sample was lymph node tissue, obtained before any cancer treatment. The CDR3 protein is CASSPGTGEETQYF. CDR3 in DNA: TGTGCCAGCTCACCCGGGACAGGGGAAGAGACCCAGTACTTC.